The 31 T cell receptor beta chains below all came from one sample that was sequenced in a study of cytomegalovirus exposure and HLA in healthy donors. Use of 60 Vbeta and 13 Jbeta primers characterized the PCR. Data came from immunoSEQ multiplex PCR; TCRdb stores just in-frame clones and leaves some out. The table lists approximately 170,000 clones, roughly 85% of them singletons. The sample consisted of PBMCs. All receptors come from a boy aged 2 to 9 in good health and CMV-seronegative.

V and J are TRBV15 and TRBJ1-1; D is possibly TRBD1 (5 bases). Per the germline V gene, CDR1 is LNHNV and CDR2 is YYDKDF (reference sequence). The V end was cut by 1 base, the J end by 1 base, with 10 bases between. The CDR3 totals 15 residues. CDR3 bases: TGTGCCACCAGCAGAGCGAGAACAGGGAACACTGAAGCTTTCTTT. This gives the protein CATSRARTGNTEAFF.

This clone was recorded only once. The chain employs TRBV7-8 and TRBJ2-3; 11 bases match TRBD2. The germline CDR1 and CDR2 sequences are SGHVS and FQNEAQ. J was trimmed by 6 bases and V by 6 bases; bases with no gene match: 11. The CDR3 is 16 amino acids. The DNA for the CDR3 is TGTGCCAGCAGGTCTTTAGCGGGAGGGCCAGGGGATACGCAGTATTTT. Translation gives CASRSLAGGPGDTQYF. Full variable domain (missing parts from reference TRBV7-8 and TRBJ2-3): GAGVSQSPRYKVAKRGQDVALRCDPISGHVSLFWYQQALGQGPEFLTYFQNEAQLDKSGLPSDRFFAERPEGSVSTLKIQRTQQEDSAVYLCASRSLAGGPGDTQYFGPGTRLTVL.

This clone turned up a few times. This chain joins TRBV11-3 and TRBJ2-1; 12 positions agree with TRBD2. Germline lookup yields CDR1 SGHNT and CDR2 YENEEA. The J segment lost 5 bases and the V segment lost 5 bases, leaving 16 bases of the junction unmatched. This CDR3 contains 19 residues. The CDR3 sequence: CASSQEGGLAGGRDNEQFF. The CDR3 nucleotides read TGTGCCAGCAGCCAAGAGGGTGGGCTAGCGGGAGGGAGGGACAATGAGCAGTTCTTC.

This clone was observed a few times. CDR3 in DNA: TGCGCCAGCAGTGAGGAGAATGAGCAGTTCTTC. Translated, it gives CASSEENEQFF. V is TRBV10-1 and J is TRBJ2-1, with D hard to call. Germline CDR1 WNHNN, CDR2 SYGVQD (reference sequence). The germline V and J ends were trimmed by 2 bases and 7 bases, with 3 bases remaining between them. This CDR3 region has 11 residues.

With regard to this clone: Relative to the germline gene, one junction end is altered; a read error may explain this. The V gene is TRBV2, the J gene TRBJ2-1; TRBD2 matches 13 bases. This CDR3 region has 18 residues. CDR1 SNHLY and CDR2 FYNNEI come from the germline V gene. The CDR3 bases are TGTGCCAGCAGTCTCGGGACTAGCGGGGTTAGCTCCTACAATGAGCGGTTCTTC. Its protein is CASSLGTSGVSSYNERFF. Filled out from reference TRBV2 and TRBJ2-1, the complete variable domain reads EPEVTQTPSHQVTQMGQEVILRCVPISNHLYFYWYRQILGQKVEFLVSFYNNEISEKSEIFDDQFSVERPDGSNFTLKIRSTKLEDSAMYFCASSLGTSGVSSYNERFFGPGTRLTVL.

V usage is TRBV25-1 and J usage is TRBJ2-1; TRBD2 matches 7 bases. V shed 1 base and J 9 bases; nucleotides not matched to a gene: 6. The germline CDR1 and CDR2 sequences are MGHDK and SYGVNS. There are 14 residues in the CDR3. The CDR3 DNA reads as TGTGCCAGCAGTGAATGGGCGGGAGTCGGTGAGCAGTTCTTC. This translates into CASSEWAGVGEQFF.

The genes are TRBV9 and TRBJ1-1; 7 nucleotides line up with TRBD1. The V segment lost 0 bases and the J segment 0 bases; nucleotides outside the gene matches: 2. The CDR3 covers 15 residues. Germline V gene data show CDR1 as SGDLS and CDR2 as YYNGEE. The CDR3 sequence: CASSVGQGLNTEAFF. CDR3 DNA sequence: TGTGCCAGCAGCGTAGGACAGGGACTGAACACTGAAGCTTTCTTT. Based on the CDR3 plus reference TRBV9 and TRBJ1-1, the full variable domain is DSGVTQTPKHLITATGQRVTLRCSPRSGDLSVYWYQQSLDQGLQFLIQYYNGEERAKGNILERFSAQQFPDLHSELNLSSLELGDSALYFCASSVGQGLNTEAFFGQGTRLTVV.

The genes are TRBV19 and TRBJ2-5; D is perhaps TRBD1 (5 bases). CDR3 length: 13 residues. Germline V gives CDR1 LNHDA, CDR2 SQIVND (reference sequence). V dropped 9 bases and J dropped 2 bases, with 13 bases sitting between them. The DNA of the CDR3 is TGTGCCAGCGTTCCCGCAGGGCAAGAGACCCAGTACTTC. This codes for CASVPAGQETQYF. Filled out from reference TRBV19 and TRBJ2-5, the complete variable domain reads DGGITQSPKYLFRKEGQNVTLSCEQNLNHDAMYWYRQDPGQGLRLIYYSQIVNDFQKGDIAEGYSVSREKKESFPLTVTSAQKNPTAFYLCASVPAGQETQYFGPGTRLLVL.

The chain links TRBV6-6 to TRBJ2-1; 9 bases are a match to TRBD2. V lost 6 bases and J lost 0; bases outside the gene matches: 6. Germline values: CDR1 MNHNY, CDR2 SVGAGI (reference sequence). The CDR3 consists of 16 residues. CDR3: CASSLKLAGSYNEQFF. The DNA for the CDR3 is TGTGCCAGCAGCCTTAAACTAGCGGGCTCCTACAATGAGCAGTTCTTC.

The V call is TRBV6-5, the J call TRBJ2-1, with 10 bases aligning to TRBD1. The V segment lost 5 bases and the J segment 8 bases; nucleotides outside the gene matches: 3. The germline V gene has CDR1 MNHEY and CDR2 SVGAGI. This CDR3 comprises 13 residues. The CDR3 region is CASSLGTGDEQFF. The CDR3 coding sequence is TGTGCCAGCAGTCTCGGGACAGGGGATGAGCAGTTCTTC.

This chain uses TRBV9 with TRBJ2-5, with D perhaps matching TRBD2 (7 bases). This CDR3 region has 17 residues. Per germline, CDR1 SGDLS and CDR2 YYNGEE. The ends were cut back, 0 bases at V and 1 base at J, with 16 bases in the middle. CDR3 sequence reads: CASSVGGGRGFQETQYF. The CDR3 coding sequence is TGTGCCAGCAGCGTAGGGGGGGGCAGGGGTTTCCAAGAGACCCAGTACTTC.

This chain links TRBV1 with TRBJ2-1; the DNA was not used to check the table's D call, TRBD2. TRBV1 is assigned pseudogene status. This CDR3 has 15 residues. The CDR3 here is CTSSGTSGAYNEQFF. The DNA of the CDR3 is TGCACCAGCAGCGGGACTAGCGGGGCCTACAATGAGCAGTTCTTC.

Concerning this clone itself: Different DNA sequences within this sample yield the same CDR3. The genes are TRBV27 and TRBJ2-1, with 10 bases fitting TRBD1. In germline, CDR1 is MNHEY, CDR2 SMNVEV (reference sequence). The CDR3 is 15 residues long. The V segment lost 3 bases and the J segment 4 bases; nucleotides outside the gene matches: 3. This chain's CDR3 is CASSLRTGGYNEQFF. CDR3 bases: TGTGCCAGCAGTTTGAGGACAGGGGGTTACAATGAGCAGTTCTTC.

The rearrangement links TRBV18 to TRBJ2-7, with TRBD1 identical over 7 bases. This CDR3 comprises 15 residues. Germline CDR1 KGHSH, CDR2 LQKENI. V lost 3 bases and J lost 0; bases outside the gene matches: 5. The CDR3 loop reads CASSPLGDSSYEQYF. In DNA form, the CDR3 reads TGTGCCAGCTCACCGCTTGGGGACAGCTCCTACGAGCAGTACTTC.

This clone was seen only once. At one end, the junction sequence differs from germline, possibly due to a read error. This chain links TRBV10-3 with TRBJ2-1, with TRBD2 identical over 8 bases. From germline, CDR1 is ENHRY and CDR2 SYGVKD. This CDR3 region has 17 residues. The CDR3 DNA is TGTGCCATCGGTGAACCGGACGGGAGGGTCTCCTACAATGAGCAGTTCTTC. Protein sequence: CAIGEPDGRVSYNEQFF.

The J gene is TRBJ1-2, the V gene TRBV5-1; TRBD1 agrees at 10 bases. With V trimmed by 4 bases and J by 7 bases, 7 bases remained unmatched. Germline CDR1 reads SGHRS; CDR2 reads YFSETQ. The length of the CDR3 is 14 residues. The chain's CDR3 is CASSVGTGEGGYTF. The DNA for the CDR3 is TGCGCCAGCAGCGTTGGGACAGGGGAGGGTGGCTACACCTTC.

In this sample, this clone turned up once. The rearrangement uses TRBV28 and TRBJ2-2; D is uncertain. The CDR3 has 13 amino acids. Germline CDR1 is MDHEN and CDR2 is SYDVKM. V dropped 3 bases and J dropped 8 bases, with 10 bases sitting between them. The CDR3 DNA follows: TGTGCCAGCAGTTTTAACGGCGGTGGGGAGCTGTTTTTT. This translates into CASSFNGGGELFF.

The CDR3 region is CAWSVRGSYGYTF. The CDR3 DNA reads as TGTGCCTGGAGTGTCCGGGGGAGCTATGGCTACACCTTC. The rearrangement uses TRBV30 and TRBJ1-2; the D gene is possibly TRBD1 (5 bases). CDR3 length equals 13 residues. V was cut by 0 bases and J by 4 bases, with 9 bases left in between. CDR1 and CDR2 from the germline V gene are GTSNPN and SVGIG (reference sequence).

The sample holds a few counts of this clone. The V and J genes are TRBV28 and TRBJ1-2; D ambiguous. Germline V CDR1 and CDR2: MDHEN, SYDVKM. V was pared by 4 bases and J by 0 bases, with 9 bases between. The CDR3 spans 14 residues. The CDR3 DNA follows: TGTGCCAGCAGTTCGGGTGGAACTAACTATGGCTACACCTTC. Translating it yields CASSSGGTNYGYTF.

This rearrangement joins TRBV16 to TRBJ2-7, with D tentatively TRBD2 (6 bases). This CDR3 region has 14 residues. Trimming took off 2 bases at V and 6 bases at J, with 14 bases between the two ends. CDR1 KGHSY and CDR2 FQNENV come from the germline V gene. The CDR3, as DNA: TGTGCCAGCAGCCAAGATCCGGGACTCGGCGAGCAGTACGTC. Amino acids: CASSQDPGLGEQYV.

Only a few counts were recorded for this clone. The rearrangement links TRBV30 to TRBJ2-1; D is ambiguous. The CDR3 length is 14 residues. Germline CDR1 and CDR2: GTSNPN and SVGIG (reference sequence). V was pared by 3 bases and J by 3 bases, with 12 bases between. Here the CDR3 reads CAWSATEYYNEQFF. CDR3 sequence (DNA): TGTGCCTGGAGCGCGACTGAGTACTACAATGAGCAGTTCTTC.

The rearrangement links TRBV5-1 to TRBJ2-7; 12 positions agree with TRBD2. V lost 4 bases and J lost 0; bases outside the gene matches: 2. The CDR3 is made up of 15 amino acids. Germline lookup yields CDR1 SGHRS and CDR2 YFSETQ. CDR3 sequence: CASSPGLAGSYEQYF. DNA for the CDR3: TGCGCCAGCAGCCCGGGACTAGCGGGCTCCTACGAGCAGTACTTC.

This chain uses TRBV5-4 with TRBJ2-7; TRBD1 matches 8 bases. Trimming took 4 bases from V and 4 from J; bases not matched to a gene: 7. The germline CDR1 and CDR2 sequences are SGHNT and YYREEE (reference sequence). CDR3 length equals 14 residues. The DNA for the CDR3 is TGTGCCAGCAGCCCCGGACAGGGTGGGTACGAGCAGTACTTC. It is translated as CASSPGQGGYEQYF.

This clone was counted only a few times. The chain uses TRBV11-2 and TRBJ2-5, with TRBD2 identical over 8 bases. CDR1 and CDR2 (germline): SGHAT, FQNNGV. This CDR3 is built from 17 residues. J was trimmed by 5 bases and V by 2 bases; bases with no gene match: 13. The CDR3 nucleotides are TGTGCCAGCAGCTTAATCGGCGAGCGGGAGTTGCAGGAGACCCAGTACTTC. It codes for CASSLIGERELQETQYF. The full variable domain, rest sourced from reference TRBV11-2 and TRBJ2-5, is EAGVAQSPRYKIIEKRQSVAFWCNPISGHATLYWYQQILGQGPKLLIQFQNNGVVDDSQLPKDRFSAERLKGVDSTLKIQPAKLEDSAVYLCASSLIGERELQETQYFGPGTRLLVL.

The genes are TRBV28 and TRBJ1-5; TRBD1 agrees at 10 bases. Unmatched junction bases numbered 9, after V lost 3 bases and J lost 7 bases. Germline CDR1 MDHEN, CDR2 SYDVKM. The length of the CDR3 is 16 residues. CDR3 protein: CASSFRRQGAAQPQHF. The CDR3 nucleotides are TGTGCCAGCAGTTTCCGACGACAGGGGGCCGCGCAGCCCCAGCATTTT.

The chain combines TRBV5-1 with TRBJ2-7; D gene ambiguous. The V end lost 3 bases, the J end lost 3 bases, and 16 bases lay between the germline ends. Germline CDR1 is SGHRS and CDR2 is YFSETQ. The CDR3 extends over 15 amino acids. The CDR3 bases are TGCGCCAGCAGCTCTTGGCGGCGCGCCTTCTACGAGCAGTACTTC. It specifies CASSSWRRAFYEQYF.

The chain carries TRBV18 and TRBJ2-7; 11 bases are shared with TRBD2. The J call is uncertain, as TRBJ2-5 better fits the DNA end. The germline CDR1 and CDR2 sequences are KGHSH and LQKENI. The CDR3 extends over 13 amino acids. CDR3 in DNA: TGTGCCAGCTCCCCCGGGACTAGCGGGACCCAGTACTTC. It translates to CASSPGTSGTQYF.

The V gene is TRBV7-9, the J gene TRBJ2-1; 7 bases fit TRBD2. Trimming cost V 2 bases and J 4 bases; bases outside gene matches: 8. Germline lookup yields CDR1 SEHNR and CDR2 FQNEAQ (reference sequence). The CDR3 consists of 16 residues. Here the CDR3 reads CASSLYAASGYNEQFF. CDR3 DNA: TGTGCCAGCAGCTTATATGCGGCTAGCGGTTACAATGAGCAGTTCTTC.

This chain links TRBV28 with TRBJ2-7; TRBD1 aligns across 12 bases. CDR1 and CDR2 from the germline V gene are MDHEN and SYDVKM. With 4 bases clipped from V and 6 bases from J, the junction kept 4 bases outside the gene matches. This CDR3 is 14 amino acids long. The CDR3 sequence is CASSYRDRGREQYF. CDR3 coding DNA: TGTGCCAGCAGTTACCGGGACAGGGGGCGCGAGCAGTACTTC.

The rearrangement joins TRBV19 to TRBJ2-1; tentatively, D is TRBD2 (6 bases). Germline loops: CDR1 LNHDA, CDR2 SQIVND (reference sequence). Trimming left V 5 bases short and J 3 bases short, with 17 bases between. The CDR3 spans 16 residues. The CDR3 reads CASSPGDFFLYNEQFF. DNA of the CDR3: TGTGCCAGTAGTCCCGGGGACTTTTTCCTCTACAATGAGCAGTTCTTC.

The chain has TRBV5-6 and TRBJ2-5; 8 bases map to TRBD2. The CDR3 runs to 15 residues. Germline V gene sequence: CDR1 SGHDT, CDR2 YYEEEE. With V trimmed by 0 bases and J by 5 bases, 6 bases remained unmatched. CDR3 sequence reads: CASSLGLAGDETQYF. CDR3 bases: TGTGCCAGCAGCTTGGGGCTAGCGGGTGATGAGACCCAGTACTTC.